This TCR beta chain was recovered during a study of blood T cell repertoires in COVID-19. Original processing methods: Reference gene primers were amplified, and this amplification served to estimate nucleated cell counts. The data were produced by immunoSEQ multiplex PCR, yet TCRdb's version contains in-frame clones alone and is incomplete. V, J and clone size derive from that table, while D and trimming were established from the DNA sequence. The sample includes hundreds of thousands of clones, 90% to 95% of them seen just once. In Seattle, patients joined the study during active infection and were tracked longitudinally. This receptor was obtained from a man in his 60s with COVID-19, enrolled during active disease. Source material: peripheral blood.

This CDR3 is CASRTRGFASGNTIYF. CDR3 bases: TGTGCCAGCCGAACCCGGGGGTTCGCGTCTGGAAACACCATATATTTT. The chain recombines TRBV6-6 with TRBJ1-3; maybe TRBD1 (5 bases). Germline V gives CDR1 MNHNY, CDR2 SVGAGI (reference sequence). Trimming took 8 bases from V and 1 from J, leaving 18 bases between them. The CDR3 contains 16 residues.